These T cell receptor beta chains were read from a single sample in a study of CD8 T cells in Susac syndrome. Using its own MiXCR run on the immunoSEQ multiplex PCR reads, TCRdb lists one record per CDR3 protein. The sample holds some 200,000 distinct CDR3 sequences, about 95% seen once. Sequenced material: CD8+ T cells from PBMCs. All receptors come from a human donor with Susac syndrome. Both conserved end residues are part of each CDR3. The D gene is left open where the match is weak. Some rows mark clone size as missing; the rest say once, few, many or name a class of expanded clone.

clone_size | j_call | d_call | cdr3_length | v_call | cdr3_aa | cdr3_nt
NA | TRBJ2-3 | TRBD2 | 14 | TRBV12-3/TRBV12-4 | CASRPSGGEDTQYF | TGTGCCAGCAGGCCTAGCGGGGGGGAGGATACGCAGTATTTT
NA | TRBJ1-5 | NA | 15 | TRBV20-1 | CSASGEGEGPQPQHF | TGCAGTGCTAGCGGTGAAGGGGAAGGACCTCAGCCCCAGCATTTT
NA | TRBJ2-7 | NA | 13 | TRBV29-1 | CSVERQNSYEQYF | TGCAGCGTTGAACGGCAGAACTCCTACGAGCAGTACTTC
NA | TRBJ2-3 | NA | 13 | TRBV7-2 | CASSLVGLDTQYF | TGTGCCAGCAGCTTAGTGGGATTGGATACGCAGTATTTT
once | TRBJ2-4 | NA | 13 | TRBV7-9 | CASSFAGGDIQYF | TGTGCCAGCAGCTTTGCAGGGGGGGACATTCAGTACTTC
NA | TRBJ2-7 | NA | 20 | TRBV6-2/TRBV6-3 | CASRSLAVQEGAKSIYEQYF | TGTGCCAGCAGATCCCTGGCCGTGCAGGAGGGGGCGAAATCAATCTACGAGCAGTACTTC
NA | TRBJ2-5 | TRBD2 | 16 | TRBV20-1 | CSARLAGAKIQETQYF | TGCAGTGCTAGATTAGCGGGGGCCAAGATACAAGAGACCCAGTACTTC
NA | TRBJ2-7 | NA | 15 | TRBV19 | CATSPGAIPPYEQYF | TGTGCCACCTCCCCCGGGGCAATACCACCCTACGAGCAGTACTTC
NA | TRBJ2-7 | NA | 11 | TRBV25-1 | CASSESYEQYF | TGTGCCAGCAGTGAATCCTACGAGCAGTACTTC
NA | TRBJ1-5 | NA | 14 | TRBV13 | CASSSGPTNQPQHF | TGTGCCAGCAGCTCGGGACCGACCAATCAGCCCCAGCATTTT
NA | TRBJ2-3 | NA | 16 | TRBV13 | CASNRPQASEGDTQYF | TGTGCCAGCAACCGCCCCCAGGCTTCGGAGGGGGATACGCAGTATTTT
NA | TRBJ2-3 | TRBD1 | 16 | TRBV4-1 | CASSPRQGPYTDTQYF | TGCGCCAGCAGCCCCCGACAGGGCCCATACACAGATACGCAGTATTTT
NA | TRBJ2-1 | TRBD2 | 14 | TRBV20-1 | CSASGLAGGNEQFF | TGCAGTGCTAGTGGTCTAGCGGGAGGAAATGAGCAGTTCTTC